These T cell receptor beta chains were read from a single sample in a study of patients and donors after allogeneic stem cell transplantation. TCRdb fed the RT-PCR reads into MiXCR, producing one record per CDR3 protein. The table shows 90,000 to 120,000 distinct CDR3 sequences, with roughly 37% occurring only once. The sequencing input was blood, either unsorted or a sorted T cell fraction (not recorded which). These TCRs come from a human donor who was either an allogeneic HSCT recipient or a stem cell or donor lymphocyte infusion donor (not recorded which). It is not recorded whose cells these are; they may come from a transplant donor. The CDR3 runs from the conserved cysteine through the conserved F or W. D genes are given only for firm matches. The listing skips clone size in some rows; elsewhere it reads once, few, many or a size class.

CDR3 DNA,CDR3 protein,J gene,clone size,D gene,V gene
TGTGCCAGCAGCTTAGAGGACCGGGGAGGGCAGTTCTTC,CASSLEDRGGQFF,TRBJ2-1,once,-,TRBV7-2
TGTGCCAGCAGCTTTAGGCCAGACCTCTTACGGACCCAGTACTTC,CASSFRPDLLRTQYF,TRBJ2-5,-,-,TRBV5-6
TGTGCCAGCAGCCAAGAATGGGCAGGGGTTGAAAAACTGTTTTTT,CASSQEWAGVEKLFF,TRBJ1-4,few,-,TRBV4-2
TGTGCCAGCAGCCGCGGGACTAGCCCCTACAATGAGCAGTTCTTC,CASSRGTSPYNEQFF,TRBJ2-1,-,TRBD2,TRBV7-9
TGTGCCAGACTGGTGACGGGAACCTCCTACGAGCAGTACTTC,CARLVTGTSYEQYF,TRBJ2-7,-,-,TRBV27
TGTGCCAGCTCACGGGCGGTCCCGGATGAAGCTTTCTTT,CASSRAVPDEAFF,TRBJ1-1,few,-,TRBV18
TGCGCCAGCAGCTTGGGACTCCGTCAGGGAAAAGGGTATGGCTACACCTTC,CASSLGLRQGKGYGYTF,TRBJ1-2,-,-,TRBV5-1
TGCAGCGCTCAAACATTCCCTAGGGGGGGGATCTCTGAAGCTTTCTTT,CSAQTFPRGGISEAFF,TRBJ1-1,-,-,TRBV29-1
TGTGCCGTGACCAGCACAGATACGCAGTATTTT,CAVTSTDTQYF,TRBJ2-3,few,-,TRBV10-3
TGTGCCTGGAGTGATAGGAATGGCTACACCTTC,CAWSDRNGYTF,TRBJ1-2,few,-,TRBV30
TGTGCCAGCAGCTGGCTTGAGAATGAGCAGTTCTTC,CASSWLENEQFF,TRBJ2-1,once,-,TRBV7-9
TGTGCCATCAGTGAGAGCGGGCACTACAATGAGCAGTTCTTC,CAISESGHYNEQFF,TRBJ2-1,-,-,TRBV10-3
TGCAGCGTTGAATCCCGACGGGATGGCTACACCTTC,CSVESRRDGYTF,TRBJ1-2,few,-,TRBV29-1
TGTGCCAGCAGCCCCTTAGCGGTTAGCACAGATACGCAGTATTTT,CASSPLAVSTDTQYF,TRBJ2-3,few,-,TRBV11-2